Listed here are 13 T cell receptor beta chains from one sample, sequenced in a study of blood T cell repertoires in COVID-19. This table comes from immunoSEQ multiplex PCR, and its TCRdb copy is limited to in-frame clones, with some not included. The table lists some 110,000 clones, 81% of them singletons. The sample taken for sequencing was peripheral blood. These TCRs come from a man older than 75 with acute or convalescent COVID-19.

V is TRBV27 and J is TRBJ1-5, with D uncertain. This CDR3 contains 14 residues. V lost 6 bases and J 0 bases, leaving 9 bases between the germline ends. From germline, CDR1 is MNHEY and CDR2 SMNVEV (reference sequence). CDR3 DNA: TGTGCCAGCAGATTGGCGGGTAGCAATCAGCCCCAGCATTTT. Translating it yields CASRLAGSNQPQHF.

The J gene is TRBJ1-1, the V gene TRBV10-3; D is ambiguous. The CDR3 loop spans 12 amino acids. V dropped 7 bases and J dropped 1 base, with 7 bases sitting between them. Germline CDR1 and CDR2: ENHRY and SYGVKD. The CDR3, as DNA: TGTGCCATCAAGAGCAAGAACACTGAAGCTTTCTTT. This gives the protein CAIKSKNTEAFF.

Only a few counts were recorded for this clone. The J gene is TRBJ2-3, the V gene TRBV28; TRBD1 agrees at 11 bases. V lost 6 bases and J lost 4; bases outside the gene matches: 9. The CDR3 sequence is 16 residues long. Germline CDR1 is MDHEN and CDR2 is SYDVKM. The DNA of the CDR3 is TGTGCCAGCAGACCTAGGACAGGGGGCGAGGCAGATACGCAGTATTTT. This codes for CASRPRTGGEADTQYF.

V gene TRBV30 combines with J gene TRBJ2-1, with TRBD1 as a possible D gene (5 bases). This CDR3 has 12 amino acids. The V end was cut by 4 bases, the J end by 7 bases, with 11 bases between. The V gene's germline CDR1 is GTSNPN and CDR2 SVGIG (reference sequence). The CDR3 DNA is TGTGCCTGGACCCCCTCAGGGAATGAGCAGTTCTTC. It codes for CAWTPSGNEQFF.

This clone appeared once. The chain uses TRBV9 and TRBJ1-6, with 9 bases identical to TRBD1. The CDR3 runs to 14 residues. J was trimmed by 10 bases and V by 5 bases; bases with no gene match: 7. The germline CDR1 and CDR2 sequences are SGDLS and YYNGEE. CDR3 protein: CASSATGGHSPLHF. The CDR3 nucleotides read TGTGCCAGCAGTGCGACAGGGGGTCACTCACCCCTCCACTTT.

The chain couples TRBV7-9 to TRBJ2-1; possible D gene TRBD2, 6 bases. Germline CDR1 reads SEHNR; CDR2 reads FQNEAQ (reference sequence). The CDR3 runs to 15 residues. V shed 2 bases and J shed 2 bases, with 10 bases lying between them. The CDR3 protein is CASSLRGGAYNEQFF. The CDR3 nucleotides read TGTGCCAGCAGCTTACGCGGCGGGGCCTACAATGAGCAGTTCTTC.

This chain joins TRBV18 and TRBJ2-7, with 8 positions matching TRBD1. Germline V lookup: CDR1 KGHSH, CDR2 LQKENI. V shed 3 bases and J 6 bases; nucleotides not matched to a gene: 7. The CDR3 has 14 amino acids. This CDR3 is CASSPTGQGSEQYF. The CDR3, as DNA: TGTGCCAGCTCACCGACCGGACAGGGAAGCGAGCAGTACTTC.

This clone was detected only once. V and J are TRBV7-3 and TRBJ2-5, with a tentative D call TRBD1 (6 bases). The V end was cut by 2 bases, the J end by 3 bases, with 10 bases between. This CDR3 is built from 14 residues. Germline V gene lookup returns CDR1 SGHTA and CDR2 FQGTGA. The CDR3 region is CASSLGAGEETQYF. The CDR3 nucleotides read TGTGCCAGCAGCTTAGGGGCAGGGGAAGAGACCCAGTACTTC.

The chain employs TRBV30 and TRBJ2-1; 15 bases are shared with TRBD2. The CDR3 extends over 21 amino acids. Germline values: CDR1 GTSNPN, CDR2 SVGIG (reference sequence). The ends lost 3 bases at V and 4 bases at J; junction bases unmatched: 19. CDR3 loop: CAWREESGLAGGGGDYNEQFF. The CDR3 nucleotides read TGTGCCTGGAGGGAAGAGTCCGGACTAGCGGGAGGGGGAGGGGATTACAATGAGCAGTTCTTC.

The chain has TRBV18 and TRBJ2-7; 10 bases fit TRBD1. This CDR3 is built from 14 residues. Trimming cost V 4 bases and J 0 bases; bases outside gene matches: 0. CDR1 KGHSH and CDR2 LQKENI come from the germline V gene. CDR3 nucleotides: TGTGCCAGCTCACGGGACAGGGGCTCCTACGAGCAGTACTTC. Its protein product is CASSRDRGSYEQYF. The whole variable domain, remainder taken from reference TRBV18 and TRBJ2-7, is NAGVMQNPRHLVRRRGQEARLRCSPMKGHSHVYWYRQLPEEGLKFMVYLQKENIIDESGMPKERFSAEFPKEGPSILRIQQVVRGDSAAYFCASSRDRGSYEQYFGPGTRLTVT.

The CDR3 sequence: CASSFSVNYGYTF. CDR3 DNA sequence: TGTGCCAGCAGTTTTTCAGTCAACTATGGCTACACCTTC. V gene TRBV28 combines with J gene TRBJ1-2; D uncertain. Germline V gives CDR1 MDHEN, CDR2 SYDVKM. The V gene lost 3 bases and the J gene lost 2 bases, with 7 bases spanning the gap. This CDR3 spans 13 amino acids.

J is TRBJ1-6 and V is TRBV7-2; D call uncertain. Between the trimmed V and J ends, which lost 2 bases and 1 base, there was a span of 6 bases. The germline gives CDR1 SGHTA, CDR2 FQGNSA. CDR3 length: 15 amino acids. This CDR3 is CASSLTGSYNSPLHF. The CDR3 nucleotides are TGTGCCAGCAGCTTAACCGGGTCCTATAATTCACCCCTCCACTTT.

The chain is built from TRBV18 and TRBJ1-1, with D possibly matching TRBD1 (6 bases). Germline V gives CDR1 KGHSH, CDR2 LQKENI. The CDR3 is made up of 15 amino acids. The V and J ends lost 3 bases and 0 bases respectively, with 11 bases between them. As DNA, the CDR3 is TGTGCCAGCTCACCCGTTGGGACATTGAACACTGAAGCTTTCTTT. Its protein product is CASSPVGTLNTEAFF.